The T cell receptor beta chain under discussion was sequenced for a study of siplizumab effects on memory and regulatory T cells. CDR1 and CDR2 from the germline V gene are LNHDA and SQIVND (reference sequence). CDR3 size: 15 residues. Unmatched junction bases numbered 5, after V lost 4 bases and J lost 2 bases. TCRdb's table, derived via immunoSEQ multiplex PCR, lists solely in-frame clones and lacks some. Among approximately 50,000 clones, roughly 92% were seen once, and the ten largest hold roughly a sixth. The chain is built from TRBV19 and TRBJ2-5; TRBD1 matches 9 bases. The TCR originated in a human donor in good health. The specimen sequenced was CD8+ T cells sorted from blood. In DNA, the CDR3 is TGTGCCAGTAGTAGTATGGGACAGGGTCAAGAGACCCAGTACTTC. It specifies CASSSMGQGQETQYF. Full variable domain (missing parts from reference TRBV19 and TRBJ2-5): DGGITQSPKYLFRKEGQNVTLSCEQNLNHDAMYWYRQDPGQGLRLIYYSQIVNDFQKGDIAEGYSVSREKKESFPLTVTSAQKNPTAFYLCASSSMGQGQETQYFGPGTRLLVL.